A single sample is the source of the 4 T cell receptor beta chains below, sequenced in a study of blood T cell repertoires in COVID-19. TCRdb keeps only in-frame clones here, not all; method: immunoSEQ multiplex PCR. The sample shows 150,000 to 200,000 clones, under 85% of them seen only once. Sequencing was performed on peripheral blood. These receptors all come from a man older than 75 with COVID-19, enrolled during active disease.

CDR3 loop: CASSRLAGGPSTDTQYF. For the CDR3, the DNA is TGTGCCAGCAGCCGGCTAGCGGGGGGGCCAAGCACAGATACGCAGTATTTT. The chain recombines TRBV5-4 with TRBJ2-3; 12 positions agree with TRBD2. Germline CDR1 SGHNT, CDR2 YYREEE (reference sequence). J lost 0 bases, V lost 4 bases, and 6 bases had no gene match. The CDR3 totals 17 residues.

V and J are TRBV11-3 and TRBJ2-3; TRBD1 is a possible D gene (6 bases). Germline V gene sequence: CDR1 SGHNT, CDR2 YENEEA. V dropped 5 bases and J dropped 0 bases, with 12 bases sitting between them. This CDR3 contains 15 residues. CDR3: CASSLRQVSTDTQYF. The CDR3 region has the DNA TGTGCCAGCAGCCTCAGACAGGTTAGCACAGATACGCAGTATTTT.

The chain is built from TRBV5-4 and TRBJ1-6, with D uncertain. V was clipped by 1 base and J by 8 bases, with 4 bases between them. Germline V CDR1 and CDR2: SGHNT, YYREEE (reference sequence). The length of the CDR3 is 12 residues. CDR3 sequence reads: CASSLRDSPLHF. CDR3 sequence (DNA): TGTGCCAGCAGCTTGCGGGATTCACCCCTCCACTTT.

The chain links TRBV7-9 to TRBJ1-5, with a possible D match to TRBD1 (6 bases). The V gene's germline CDR1 is SEHNR and CDR2 FQNEAQ (reference sequence). The V and J ends lost 3 bases and 1 base respectively, with 7 bases between them. There are 14 residues in the CDR3. The CDR3 region has the DNA TGTGCCAGCAGCTTCGGACAGAGCAATCAGCCCCAGCATTTT. This translates into CASSFGQSNQPQHF.